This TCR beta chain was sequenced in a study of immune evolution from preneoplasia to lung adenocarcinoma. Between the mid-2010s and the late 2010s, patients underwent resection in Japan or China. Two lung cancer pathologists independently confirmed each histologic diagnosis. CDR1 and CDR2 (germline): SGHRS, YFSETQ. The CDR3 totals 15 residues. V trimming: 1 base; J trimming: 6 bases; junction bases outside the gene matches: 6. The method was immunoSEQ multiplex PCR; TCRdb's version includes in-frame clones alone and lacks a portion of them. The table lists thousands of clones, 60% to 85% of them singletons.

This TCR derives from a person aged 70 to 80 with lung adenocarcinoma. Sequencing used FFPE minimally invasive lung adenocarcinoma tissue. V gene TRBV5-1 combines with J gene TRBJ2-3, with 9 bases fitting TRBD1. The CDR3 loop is CASSLSGQGTDTQYF. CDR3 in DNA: TGCGCCAGCAGCTTGTCGGGACAGGGAACCGATACGCAGTATTTT.